The rows below give T cell receptor beta chains drawn from one sample of a study of shared clonotypes between healthy human individuals. The method was immunoSEQ multiplex PCR; TCRdb's version includes in-frame clones alone and lacks a portion of them. In the table there are more than 2 million clones, 93% of which are singletons. The sample taken for sequencing was naive CD8+ T cells from PBMCs. The origin of the receptors is a young man in good health. Some clones in this sample may be carry-over from other donors' samples. Both conserved end residues are part of each CDR3. Each record gives: D gene, clone size, J gene, V gene, CDR3 DNA, CDR3 protein. The D gene is left open where the match is weak. Clone size is not always given. Where it is, it says once, few, many or a class for expanded clones.

d_gene: .; abundance: .; j_gene: TRBJ2-2; v_gene: TRBV5-1; CDR3nt: TGCGCCAGCAGCTTTGGAGGGGTGGAACGGGACACCGGGGAGCTGTTTTTT; CDR3aa: CASSFGGVERDTGELFF
d_gene: .; abundance: .; j_gene: TRBJ2-7; v_gene: TRBV11-2; CDR3nt: TGTGCCAGCCTCCAAGGAAACTACGAGCAGTACTTC; CDR3aa: CASLQGNYEQYF
d_gene: .; abundance: once; j_gene: TRBJ1-5; v_gene: TRBV28; CDR3nt: TGTGCCAGCAGTAATGACAGGAGGGCCCAGCATTTT; CDR3aa: CASSNDRRAQHF
d_gene: .; abundance: once; j_gene: TRBJ1-5; v_gene: TRBV19; CDR3nt: TGTGCCAGTAGTCTCAGGGACCTGAATCAGCCCCAGCATTTT; CDR3aa: CASSLRDLNQPQHF
d_gene: TRBD1; abundance: .; j_gene: TRBJ1-4; v_gene: TRBV5-1; CDR3nt: TGCGCCAGCAGCCCAGGACAGGCGACTTCAACTAATGAAAAACTGTTTTTT; CDR3aa: CASSPGQATSTNEKLFF
d_gene: TRBD1; abundance: .; j_gene: TRBJ1-4; v_gene: TRBV2; CDR3nt: TGTGCCAGCAGTGAACGCGGACAGGCTAATGAAAAACTGTTTTTT; CDR3aa: CASSERGQANEKLFF
d_gene: .; abundance: once; j_gene: TRBJ1-2; v_gene: TRBV5-1; CDR3nt: TGCGCCAGCAGCTTGGTGCCCCAAACCAGGGGTTTCTATGGCTACACCTTC; CDR3aa: CASSLVPQTRGFYGYTF
d_gene: .; abundance: .; j_gene: TRBJ2-7; v_gene: TRBV27; CDR3nt: TGTGCCAGCAGTTTAGACAGGTCGATGTACGAGCAGTACTTC; CDR3aa: CASSLDRSMYEQYF
d_gene: TRBD1; abundance: .; j_gene: TRBJ2-7; v_gene: TRBV11-1; CDR3nt: TGTGCCAGCAGCAGGGGACAGGGAGGCCCCTACGAGCAGTACTTC; CDR3aa: CASSRGQGGPYEQYF
d_gene: .; abundance: .; j_gene: TRBJ2-7; v_gene: TRBV5-1; CDR3nt: TGCGCCAGCAGCTTGGAGTTGGACGGCACCTACGAGCAGTACTTC; CDR3aa: CASSLELDGTYEQYF
d_gene: .; abundance: .; j_gene: TRBJ2-5; v_gene: TRBV6-1; CDR3nt: TGTGCCAGCAGTCCCAGGAGGAGGGCCGGGGAGACCCAGTACTTC; CDR3aa: CASSPRRRAGETQYF
d_gene: TRBD1; abundance: .; j_gene: TRBJ2-2; v_gene: TRBV5-1; CDR3nt: TGCGCCAGCAGCCTCGATAGAGGGACAGTGACCTCAAACACCGGGGAGCTGTTTTTT; CDR3aa: CASSLDRGTVTSNTGELFF
d_gene: .; abundance: .; j_gene: TRBJ1-5; v_gene: TRBV7-9; CDR3nt: TGTGCCAGCAGCTTAGGCCCCCTTGAATCGGGAGATCAGCCCCAGCATTTT; CDR3aa: CASSLGPLESGDQPQHF
d_gene: TRBD1; abundance: .; j_gene: TRBJ2-5; v_gene: TRBV7-2; CDR3nt: TGTGCCAGCAGCCTGACAGGGGGGCAAGAGACCCAGTACTTC; CDR3aa: CASSLTGGQETQYF
d_gene: .; abundance: .; j_gene: TRBJ2-7; v_gene: TRBV6-1; CDR3nt: TGTGCCAGCAGTGGAGGGGGCCTTCGCGGGGTCTCCTACGAGCAGTACTTC; CDR3aa: CASSGGGLRGVSYEQYF
d_gene: TRBD2; abundance: .; j_gene: TRBJ2-7; v_gene: TRBV6-6; CDR3nt: TGTGCCAGCACCATTTCGGGAGGGGGCTCCTACGAGCAGTACTTC; CDR3aa: CASTISGGGSYEQYF
d_gene: .; abundance: .; j_gene: TRBJ2-1; v_gene: TRBV10-2; CDR3nt: TGCGCCAGCAAGGATCGGTCGAGCTCCTACAATGAGCAGTTCTTC; CDR3aa: CASKDRSSSYNEQFF
d_gene: TRBD2; abundance: .; j_gene: TRBJ2-1; v_gene: TRBV19; CDR3nt: TGTGCCAGTAGTATCTACATTCTAGCGGGAGGGTTGAATGAGCAGTTCTTC; CDR3aa: CASSIYILAGGLNEQFF
d_gene: TRBD2; abundance: .; j_gene: TRBJ2-5; v_gene: TRBV10-3; CDR3nt: TGTGCCATCAGTGGCGATTTAGCGGGAGGCCCGGGGACCCAGTACTTC; CDR3aa: CAISGDLAGGPGTQYF
d_gene: .; abundance: .; j_gene: TRBJ1-5; v_gene: TRBV2; CDR3nt: TGTGCCAGCAGTGAAGGGCCGCCGGAGAGCAATCAGCCCCAGCATTTT; CDR3aa: CASSEGPPESNQPQHF
d_gene: .; abundance: .; j_gene: TRBJ2-4; v_gene: TRBV14; CDR3nt: TGTGCCAGCAGCCGAAGGGATCTATCCAAAAACATTCAGTACTTC; CDR3aa: CASSRRDLSKNIQYF
d_gene: .; abundance: .; j_gene: TRBJ2-7; v_gene: TRBV7-9; CDR3nt: TGTGCCAGCAGCTCGTTAGTTTACGAGCAGTACTTC; CDR3aa: CASSSLVYEQYF
d_gene: .; abundance: .; j_gene: TRBJ1-2; v_gene: TRBV2; CDR3nt: TGTGCCAGCAGTCCCCTCCGACTGACAGGCTCTAGCTATGGCTACACCTTC; CDR3aa: CASSPLRLTGSSYGYTF
d_gene: .; abundance: .; j_gene: TRBJ2-7; v_gene: TRBV2; CDR3nt: TGTGCCAGCAGGACCTTGCGGAGCTCCTACGAGCAGTACTTC; CDR3aa: CASRTLRSSYEQYF
d_gene: .; abundance: .; j_gene: TRBJ2-7; v_gene: TRBV27; CDR3nt: TGTGCCAGCAGTTTAGCCCCCACTTACGAGCAGTACTTC; CDR3aa: CASSLAPTYEQYF
d_gene: TRBD2; abundance: .; j_gene: TRBJ2-5; v_gene: TRBV7-7; CDR3nt: TGTGCCAGCAGCTTAGTTTTAGGTCTAGCGGGAGAAAATCGGGAGACCCAGTACTTC; CDR3aa: CASSLVLGLAGENRETQYF
d_gene: TRBD2; abundance: .; j_gene: TRBJ2-2; v_gene: TRBV27; CDR3nt: TGTGCCAGCAGTTTGCGGGAGAGAACCGGGGAGCTGTTTTTT; CDR3aa: CASSLRERTGELFF
d_gene: TRBD2; abundance: .; j_gene: TRBJ2-7; v_gene: TRBV28; CDR3nt: TGTGCCAGCAGGCCTAGCGGCCACTACGAGCAGTACTTC; CDR3aa: CASRPSGHYEQYF
d_gene: .; abundance: .; j_gene: TRBJ2-1; v_gene: TRBV7-9; CDR3nt: TGTGCCAGCAGCTCCCCGAACCGCCATGAGCAGTTCTTC; CDR3aa: CASSSPNRHEQFF
d_gene: TRBD2; abundance: .; j_gene: TRBJ2-5; v_gene: TRBV4-3; CDR3nt: TGCGCCAGCAGCCCCGCTAGCGGGAGGGGAGAGACCCAGTACTTC; CDR3aa: CASSPASGRGETQYF
d_gene: .; abundance: .; j_gene: TRBJ2-5; v_gene: TRBV4-1; CDR3nt: TGCGCCAGCAGCCAGCGTCTGGGGGAGACCCAGTACTTC; CDR3aa: CASSQRLGETQYF
d_gene: .; abundance: .; j_gene: TRBJ1-4; v_gene: TRBV27; CDR3nt: TGTGCCAGCAGTTTATTCTCGACAACTAATGAAAAACTGTTTTTT; CDR3aa: CASSLFSTTNEKLFF
d_gene: .; abundance: .; j_gene: TRBJ2-1; v_gene: TRBV28; CDR3nt: TGTGCCAGCAGTGCACCAAGCACTCGCGATGAGCAGTTCTTC; CDR3aa: CASSAPSTRDEQFF
d_gene: .; abundance: .; j_gene: TRBJ2-7; v_gene: TRBV14; CDR3nt: TGTGCCAGCAGCCAAGACGCAGGGTACCACGAGCAGTACTTC; CDR3aa: CASSQDAGYHEQYF
d_gene: .; abundance: .; j_gene: TRBJ1-5; v_gene: TRBV7-2; CDR3nt: TGTGCCAGCAGCCCCCCTTGGCAGGGGCCTTATAGCAATCAGCCCCAGCATTTT; CDR3aa: CASSPPWQGPYSNQPQHF
d_gene: TRBD1; abundance: .; j_gene: TRBJ2-7; v_gene: TRBV6-6; CDR3nt: TGTGCCAGCAGCCCGGACAGGGCCCTGTACGAGCAGTACTTC; CDR3aa: CASSPDRALYEQYF
d_gene: TRBD1; abundance: once; j_gene: TRBJ2-7; v_gene: TRBV27; CDR3nt: TGTGCCAGCAGTCCCCGGGGACAGCTTTTCTCCTACGAGCAGTACTTC; CDR3aa: CASSPRGQLFSYEQYF
d_gene: .; abundance: .; j_gene: TRBJ2-7; v_gene: TRBV18; CDR3nt: TGTGCCAGCTCACCCGACAACTACGAGCAGTACTTC; CDR3aa: CASSPDNYEQYF
d_gene: TRBD2; abundance: .; j_gene: TRBJ2-7; v_gene: TRBV7-3; CDR3nt: TGTGCCAGCAGCTCCCGGAACGGGACTAGAGAGGAGCAGTACTTC; CDR3aa: CASSSRNGTREEQYF
d_gene: .; abundance: .; j_gene: TRBJ2-1; v_gene: TRBV7-9; CDR3nt: TGTGCCAGCAGCACCGTTCCCGGGAATGAGCAGTTCTTC; CDR3aa: CASSTVPGNEQFF
d_gene: .; abundance: .; j_gene: TRBJ2-2; v_gene: TRBV27; CDR3nt: TGTGCCAGCAGTTTAATGATTGCAACCGGGGAGCTGTTTTTT; CDR3aa: CASSLMIATGELFF